These T cell receptor beta chains were read from a single sample in a study of blood T cell repertoires in COVID-19. Produced via immunoSEQ multiplex PCR; TCRdb's table is partial and in-frame only. This sample has under 200,000 clones; 85% to 95% occur once, and the top ten carry approximately 0.5%. Sequencing was performed on peripheral blood. Receptor source: a man aged 45-65 years with acute or convalescent COVID-19. CDR3s include the opening cysteine and the closing phenylalanine or tryptophan. A D gene is named only where the DNA matches it firmly. The size entry is marked missing in some rows and otherwise reads once, few, many or a size class.

j_gene | v_gene | len | abundance | d_gene | CDR3nt | CDR3aa
TRBJ2-5 | TRBV6-5 | 15 | NA | NA | TGTGCCAGCATTTACCGACTCCTTGCCCCGGAGACCCAGTACTTC | CASIYRLLAPETQYF
TRBJ2-1 | TRBV7-3 | 13 | once | NA | TGTGCCAGCAGCCCCCGGGGGATAAATGAGCAGTTCTTC | CASSPRGINEQFF
TRBJ1-2 | TRBV28 | 15 | NA | NA | TGTGCCAGCAGTTTGTGGGACAAATCTTCTAATGGCTACACCTTC | CASSLWDKSSNGYTF
TRBJ2-3 | TRBV3-1/TRBV3-2 | 17 | NA | TRBD2 | TGTGCCAGCAGCCAAGATCTAGCGGGGGGTCAGGCAGATACGCAGTATTTT | CASSQDLAGGQADTQYF
TRBJ1-1 | TRBV3-1/TRBV3-2 | 14 | NA | NA | TGTGCCAGCAGCCAGGGACAAACGAACACTGAAGCTTTCTTT | CASSQGQTNTEAFF
TRBJ1-1 | TRBV29-1 | 12 | NA | TRBD1 | TGCAGCGTCTCGACAGGGGACACTGAAGCTTTCTTT | CSVSTGDTEAFF
TRBJ1-1 | TRBV9 | 14 | NA | NA | TGTGCCAGCAGCGTAGGAGTGCCGAACACTGAAGCTTTCTTT | CASSVGVPNTEAFF
TRBJ1-6 | TRBV4-3 | 16 | NA | TRBD1 | TGCGCCAGCAGCCAAGAGGCGGACAGGGGAAATTCACCCCTCCACTTT | CASSQEADRGNSPLHF
TRBJ1-6 | TRBV28 | 16 | NA | NA | TGTGCCACCTCCATGGATCCTAGCTCCTATAATTCACCCCTCCACTTT | CATSMDPSSYNSPLHF
TRBJ1-2 | TRBV6-5 | 13 | once | NA | TGTGCCAGCACCCACCGGGTCGAGCATGGCTACACCTTC | CASTHRVEHGYTF
TRBJ2-4 | TRBV18 | 14 | NA | NA | TGTGCCAGCTCACCACCAGGGGGCAAAAACATTCAGTACTTC | CASSPPGGKNIQYF
TRBJ2-5 | TRBV27 | 13 | NA | NA | TGTGCCAGCAGTTCCGGCGGGTGGGAGACCCAGTACTTC | CASSSGGWETQYF
TRBJ1-4 | TRBV7-2 | 14 | NA | NA | TGTGCCAGCGCCGGGGGAATAGGGGATGAAAAACTGTTTTTT | CASAGGIGDEKLFF
TRBJ1-3 | TRBV18 | 15 | NA | TRBD1 | TGTGCCAGCTCACCATTCGCACAGGGGGGAAACACCATATATTTT | CASSPFAQGGNTIYF
TRBJ2-5 | TRBV6-5 | 14 | NA | TRBD2 | TGTGCCAGCAGTATTGTTAGCGGGAGCAAGACCCAGTACTTC | CASSIVSGSKTQYF
TRBJ2-3 | TRBV27 | 13 | once | TRBD1 | TGTGCCAGCGGGACAGGGGGGACAGATACGCAGTATTTT | CASGTGGTDTQYF
TRBJ1-2 | TRBV4-3 | 14 | NA | NA | TGCGCCAGCAGCGGATCCTGGGGCAACTATGGCTACACCTTC | CASSGSWGNYGYTF
TRBJ1-1 | TRBV29-1 | 13 | NA | NA | TGCAGCGTTGAGTCCGTAAAAAACACTGAAGCTTTCTTT | CSVESVKNTEAFF
TRBJ2-3 | TRBV30 | 16 | NA | TRBD1 | TGTGCCTGGAGTGCGGGGTCGGCAGGGGGCGCAGATACGCAGTATTTT | CAWSAGSAGGADTQYF
TRBJ1-2 | TRBV27 | 14 | NA | NA | TGTGCCAGCAGTTCTACGGACAGAGCCTATGGCTACACCTTC | CASSSTDRAYGYTF
TRBJ2-7 | TRBV30 | 15 | NA | NA | TGTGCCTGGAGTGTAAGGTCAGGGTGGACCTACGAGCAGTACTTC | CAWSVRSGWTYEQYF
TRBJ2-2 | TRBV18 | 14 | NA | NA | TGTGCCAGCACGTGGACACAGGACGCCGGGGAGCTGTTTTTT | CASTWTQDAGELFF
TRBJ2-3 | TRBV19 | 14 | NA | TRBD1 | TGTGCCAGTAGTAGGGGACAGGATTCGGATACGCAGTATTTT | CASSRGQDSDTQYF
TRBJ1-1 | TRBV6-5 | 14 | few | TRBD1 | TGTGCCAGCAGCAACAGGGGGCGGGGCACTGAAGCTTTCTTT | CASSNRGRGTEAFF
TRBJ2-3 | TRBV30 | 13 | once | NA | TGTGCCGGAATGCGGGCACGGACAGATACGCAGTATTTT | CAGMRARTDTQYF
TRBJ1-2 | TRBV7-9 | 15 | NA | TRBD1 | TGTGCCAGCACCCGACAGGGCTACCCTAACTATGGCTACACCTTC | CASTRQGYPNYGYTF
TRBJ2-2 | TRBV19 | 16 | few | TRBD1 | TGTGCCAGTAGTATAGAGGGGACAGCGAACACCGGGGAGCTGTTTTTT | CASSIEGTANTGELFF